The 20 T cell receptor beta chains listed next were all sequenced from one sample in a study of siplizumab effects on memory and regulatory T cells. TCRdb's copy holds only in-frame clones and misses some; the assay was immunoSEQ multiplex PCR. Of around 94,000 clones listed, approximately 90% were seen once; the top ten hold around 1.1%. The specimen was CD4+ T cells sorted from blood. These TCRs come from a human donor in good health.

The chain couples TRBV19 to TRBJ1-3; weak D call: TRBD1 (6 bases). Trimming stripped 7 bases from V and 0 bases from J, with 16 bases between. Germline values: CDR1 LNHDA, CDR2 SQIVND (reference sequence). This CDR3 spans 16 amino acids. For the CDR3, the DNA is TGTGCCAGTACTTACAGGGCCAAATACTCTGGAAACACCATATATTTT. It specifies CASTYRAKYSGNTIYF.

The chain joins TRBV10-2 to TRBJ2-3; D gene ambiguous. The V and J ends lost 3 bases and 0 bases respectively, with 10 bases between them. The germline V gene has CDR1 WSHSY and CDR2 SAAADI. This CDR3 is 15 amino acids long. The CDR3 sequence is CASSDSYTSTDTQYF. The CDR3, as DNA: TGCGCCAGCAGTGATAGCTACACGAGCACAGATACGCAGTATTTT.

CDR3 protein: CASSEGGTKRGKLFF. The CDR3, as DNA: TGTGCCAGCAGTGAAGGAGGGACTAAGCGCGGAAAACTGTTTTTT. This chain uses TRBV25-1 with TRBJ1-4; D may be TRBD1 (5 bases). Trimming shortened V by 2 bases and J by 10 bases, and 17 bases separated the two germline ends. The CDR3 spans 15 residues. Germline-derived CDR1 and CDR2 are MGHDK and SYGVNS.

The rearrangement uses TRBV7-3 and TRBJ2-7; D is perhaps TRBD1 or TRBD2 (6 bases each). CDR1 and CDR2 (germline): SGHTA, FQGTGA. The CDR3 runs to 15 residues. Trimming took 3 bases from V and 5 from J, leaving 17 bases between them. The CDR3 spells CASSLASGGEDEQYF. The CDR3 DNA reads as TGTGCCAGCAGCTTGGCATCCGGGGGCGAGGACGAGCAGTACTTC.

This chain connects TRBV5-6 to TRBJ1-1; D is perhaps TRBD1 (5 bases). The CDR3 contains 12 residues. CDR1 is SGHDT, CDR2 YYEEEE, per germline. The V end was cut by 4 bases, the J end by 5 bases, with 9 bases between. The CDR3 loop reads CASSPKGTEAFF. Written as DNA, the CDR3 is TGTGCCAGCAGCCCCAAGGGGACTGAAGCTTTCTTT.

The V and J genes are TRBV6-6 and TRBJ1-1, with unresolved D. Trimming left V 4 bases short and J 11 bases short, with 14 bases between. This CDR3 is 12 amino acids long. Germline CDR1 and CDR2: MNHNY and SVGAGI (reference sequence). Written as DNA, the CDR3 is TGTGCCAGCAGTTCCGCCGGTTCGCGTGCTTTCTTT. This codes for CASSSAGSRAFF.

The chain employs TRBV4-2 and TRBJ2-7, with TRBD1 matching over 7 bases. The CDR3 covers 13 residues. J was trimmed by 3 bases and V by 5 bases; bases with no gene match: 4. Looked up from germline, CDR1 is LGHNA and CDR2 is YNFKEQ. The CDR3 DNA reads TGTGCCAGCAGCTTACCAGGGGGCTACGAGCAGTACTTC. Encoded protein: CASSLPGGYEQYF.

The chain is built from TRBV23-1 and TRBJ2-7; tentatively, D is TRBD1 or TRBD2 (5 bases each). TRBV23-1 is an ORF; its function is uncertain. The CDR3 is 16 amino acids. V was shortened by 3 bases and J by 0 bases, with 15 bases between the two germline ends. The CDR3 DNA is TGCGCCAGCAGTCATCGGGGCCGGAGAAGCTCCTACGAGCAGTACTTC. Translation gives CASSHRGRRSSYEQYF.

The chain employs TRBV19 and TRBJ1-2, with a possible D match to TRBD1 (6 bases). Germline V CDR1 and CDR2: LNHDA, SQIVND (reference sequence). The V gene lost 7 bases and the J gene lost 7 bases, with 22 bases spanning the gap. The CDR3 spans 15 residues. The CDR3 is CASMTSGGRRTGYTF. The CDR3 DNA reads as TGTGCCAGTATGACGTCCGGGGGCCGGAGGACTGGCTACACCTTC.

The gene calls are TRBV10-3 and TRBJ1-5; no reliable D call. This CDR3 spans 16 amino acids. CDR1 and CDR2 (germline): ENHRY, SYGVKD. The germline V and J ends were trimmed by 10 bases and 2 bases, with 21 bases remaining between them. CDR3 protein: CATSSQTQGGNQPQHF. CDR3 nucleotide sequence: TGTGCCACCTCATCCCAGACCCAAGGAGGCAATCAGCCCCAGCATTTT.

The genes are TRBV5-1 and TRBJ1-3; unclear D gene. Trimming shortened V by 4 bases and J by 0 bases, and 11 bases separated the two germline ends. Germline CDR1 is SGHRS and CDR2 is YFSETQ. This CDR3 is 15 amino acids long. The chain's CDR3 is CASSPTVSSGNTIYF. The CDR3 DNA reads TGCGCCAGCAGCCCTACAGTAAGCTCTGGAAACACCATATATTTT.

V usage is TRBV7-9 and J usage is TRBJ2-2, with 11 bases aligning to TRBD2. Germline V lookup: CDR1 SEHNR, CDR2 FQNEAQ (reference sequence). V trimming: 3 bases; J trimming: 14 bases; junction bases outside the gene matches: 2. The CDR3 spans 12 residues. The CDR3 nucleotides are TGTGCCAGCAGCTTGGGGACTAGCGGTCTGTTTTTT. This encodes CASSLGTSGLFF.

The chain couples TRBV29-1 to TRBJ1-2, with 7 bases lining up with TRBD1. Germline V gives CDR1 SQVTM, CDR2 ANQGSEA. This CDR3 is 11 amino acids long. Germline trimming cut 4 bases from V and 6 bases from J; bases unmatched to any gene: 2. The CDR3 nucleotides read TGCAGCGTTGGGGACAGCGATGGCTACACCTTC. Its translation: CSVGDSDGYTF.

This rearrangement joins TRBV11-2 to TRBJ2-4, with D possibly matching TRBD1 (6 bases). CDR1 is SGHAT, CDR2 FQNNGV, per germline. Trimming took off 5 bases at V and 1 base at J, with 12 bases between the two ends. This CDR3 is 15 amino acids long. CDR3 residues: CASSTVRGAKNIQYF. The CDR3 region has the DNA TGTGCCAGCAGCACTGTAAGGGGGGCCAAAAACATTCAGTACTTC.

This chain links TRBV2 with TRBJ2-7; TRBD1 matches 8 bases. Germline lookup yields CDR1 SNHLY and CDR2 FYNNEI. The CDR3 is 14 residues long. V lost 7 bases, J lost 3 bases, and 8 bases stayed unmatched. CDR3: CASTEQGELYEQYF. The CDR3 DNA reads as TGTGCCAGCACCGAACAGGGGGAACTCTACGAGCAGTACTTC.

J is TRBJ2-3 and V is TRBV15; perhaps TRBD1 as D (7 bases). CDR1 is LNHNV, CDR2 YYDKDF, per germline (reference sequence). Trimming removed 3 bases at V and 11 bases at J, with 15 bases between. CDR3 length: 13 amino acids. The chain's CDR3 is CATSSLGGGGQYF. CDR3 coding DNA: TGTGCCACCAGCAGTCTAGGAGGGGGCGGGCAGTATTTT.

The rearrangement joins TRBV25-1 to TRBJ2-1; D gene ambiguous. CDR3 length equals 11 residues. CDR1 and CDR2 (germline): MGHDK, SYGVNS. V lost 6 bases and J lost 0, with 0 bases in between. The CDR3, as DNA: TGTGCCAGCAGCTCCTACAATGAGCAGTTCTTC. It specifies CASSSYNEQFF.

V gene TRBV28 combines with J gene TRBJ2-4; D is unresolved. Germline V gives CDR1 MDHEN, CDR2 SYDVKM. This CDR3 region has 13 residues. V lost 2 bases and J lost 7, with 9 bases in between. CDR3 sequence (DNA): TGTGCCAGCAGTTTACCACTATGGAACATTCAGTACTTC. Protein product: CASSLPLWNIQYF.

The chain joins TRBV11-2 to TRBJ2-5; D not certain. The CDR3 contains 13 residues. Germline V gene sequence: CDR1 SGHAT, CDR2 FQNNGV. V lost 4 bases, J lost 0 bases, and 6 bases lay in between. The CDR3, as DNA: TGTGCCAGCAGCTCGGGCTACCAAGAGACCCAGTACTTC. It encodes CASSSGYQETQYF.

The chain uses TRBV5-6 and TRBJ2-1; tentative D call: TRBD1 (6 bases). The germline gives CDR1 SGHDT, CDR2 YYEEEE. The CDR3 is 13 amino acids. V shed 5 bases and J shed 2 bases, with 8 bases lying between them. In nucleotides, the CDR3 is TGTGCCAGCAGACAGGGCCCCTACAATGAGCAGTTCTTC. It is translated as CASRQGPYNEQFF.